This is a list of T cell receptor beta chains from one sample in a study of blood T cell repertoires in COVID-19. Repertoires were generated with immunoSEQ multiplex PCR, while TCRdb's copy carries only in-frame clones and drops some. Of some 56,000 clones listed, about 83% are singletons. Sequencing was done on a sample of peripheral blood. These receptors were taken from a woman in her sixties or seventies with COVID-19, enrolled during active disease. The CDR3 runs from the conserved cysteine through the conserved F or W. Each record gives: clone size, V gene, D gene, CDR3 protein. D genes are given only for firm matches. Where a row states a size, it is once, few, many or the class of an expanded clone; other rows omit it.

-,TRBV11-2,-,CASSLDPTGTPYEQYF
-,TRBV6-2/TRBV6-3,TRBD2,CASSYLIAGGLYEQYF
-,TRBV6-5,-,CASSTSRAGEAFF
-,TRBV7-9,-,CASSLSRGAFWGYTF
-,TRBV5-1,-,CASSTTVSGELFF
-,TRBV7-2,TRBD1,CASSFDTRQGPQHF
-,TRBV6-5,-,CASSYSSRDSQETQYF
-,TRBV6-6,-,CASSYSRDIYEQYF
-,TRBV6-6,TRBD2,CASASSGAYEQYF
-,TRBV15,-,CATSRGLTGELFF
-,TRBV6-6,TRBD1,CASSWGQGMRETQYF
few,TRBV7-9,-,CASSLVEFSLEQYF
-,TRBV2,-,CASSDWGRGAGELFF
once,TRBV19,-,CASSMGGNYGYTF
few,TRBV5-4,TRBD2,CASSLERAGDHEQYF
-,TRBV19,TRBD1,CASSKQGDNQPQHF